Each of the 9 T cell receptor beta chains below was sequenced from the same sample in a study of low-dose radiotherapy and immunotherapy resistance in tumors. The time point was: after trial treatment. Treatment specified: LDRT plus nivolumab, ipilimumab, low-dose cyclophosphamide and aspirin (RACIN trial). TRAV- and TRBV-specific primers, spanning alpha and beta chains, primed first-strand cDNA. The TCRs were subjected to amplification over around 18 PCR cycles employing a constant-region primer in conjunction with a V-primer adapter. TCRdb passed the reads through MiXCR, listing each CDR3 protein once. The table includes around 80,000 distinct CDR3 sequences, 15% to 20% detected once. Source: PBMCs, taken after low-dose radiotherapy plus immunotherapy. The receptors come from a male donor with prostate cancer.

In its sample, this clonotype was seen many times. The genes are TRBV20-1 and TRBJ2-2, with TRBD2 matching over 7 bases. Germline trimming cut 3 bases from V and 0 bases from J; bases unmatched to any gene: 10. Germline CDR1 is DFQATT and CDR2 is SNEGSKA (reference sequence). There are 17 residues in the CDR3. CDR3 bases: TGCAGTGCTAGGGGGGGGTGGGGAACCACGAACACCGGGGAGCTGTTTTTT. As protein: CSARGGWGTTNTGELFF.

The table lists this clonotype with many counts. For the CDR3, the DNA is TGTGCCAGCAGCCTCGACAGGGGCGAGACCCAGTACTTC. This encodes CASSLDRGETQYF. The V call is TRBV7-2, the J call TRBJ2-5; 8 bases match TRBD1. J gave up 5 bases and V 5 bases, and 4 bases lay outside the gene matches. Germline values: CDR1 SGHTA, CDR2 FQGNSA. The CDR3 runs 13 residues.

The genes are TRBV5-4 and TRBJ2-3; TRBD2 agrees at 8 bases. The CDR3 sequence is 16 residues long. Germline-derived CDR1 and CDR2 are SGHNT and YYREEE (reference sequence). V lost 4 bases, J lost 0 bases, and 7 bases stayed unmatched. DNA of the CDR3: TGTGCCAGCAGCCCCGGGGGGGGTTCTAGCACAGATACGCAGTATTTT. It is translated as CASSPGGGSSTDTQYF.

There are many counts of this clonotype. The chain carries TRBV7-2 and TRBJ2-3, with TRBD2 matching over 11 bases. Germline V lookup: CDR1 SGHTA, CDR2 FQGNSA. The V segment lost 0 bases and the J segment 3 bases; nucleotides outside the gene matches: 8. The CDR3 sequence is 18 residues long. CDR3 loop: CASSLAVAGGPGTDTQYF. The CDR3 nucleotides read TGTGCCAGCAGCTTAGCGGTAGCGGGAGGGCCGGGGACAGATACGCAGTATTTT. Complete variable domain (other parts from reference TRBV7-2 and TRBJ2-3): GAGVSQSPSNKVTEKGKDVELRCDPISGHTALYWYRQSLGQGLEFLIYFQGNSAPDKSGLPSDRFSAERTGGSVSTLTIQRTQQEDSAVYLCASSLAVAGGPGTDTQYFGPGTRLTVL.

Ten or more counts support this clonotype. V and J are TRBV6-5 and TRBJ2-6; 7 positions match TRBD1. CDR1 and CDR2 (germline): MNHEY, SVGAGI. J gave up 2 bases and V 2 bases, and 0 bases lay outside the gene matches. The CDR3 has 15 residues. The CDR3 coding sequence is TGTGCCAGCAGTTACGACAGGGCTGGGGCCAACGTCCTGACTTTC. Its protein is CASSYDRAGANVLTF.

Regarding this clonotype: Since a far larger clone is one base different, this is likely a read error. The chain couples TRBV9 to TRBJ2-7, with D maybe TRBD1 (5 bases). Trimming pared 0 bases from V and 7 bases from J, leaving 20 bases between. CDR3 length: 16 residues. CDR1 and CDR2 (germline): SGDLS, YYNGEE. As DNA, the CDR3 is TGTGCCAGCAGCGTAGGGGGCTTATGGCCCTACAATGAGCAGTACTTC. This gives the protein CASSVGGLWPYNEQYF.

In the case of this clonotype: This likely came from a read error, as a far larger clone is one base away. The chain is built from TRBV6-1 and TRBJ2-7; tentatively, D is TRBD1 (6 bases). Germline CDR1 and CDR2: MNHNS and SASEGT. The CDR3 is 15 amino acids. CDR3 sequence: CASSPIQGQAYEEYF. CDR3 nucleotides: TGTGCCAGCAGTCCCATCCAGGGACAAGCATACGAGGAGTACTTC.

This clonotype was observed many times. V gene TRBV3-1 combines with J gene TRBJ2-1; D remains unclear. Germline values: CDR1 LGHDT, CDR2 YNNKEL (reference sequence). With 0 bases removed from V and 9 bases from J, the gap between germline ends came to 12 bases. This CDR3 has 14 amino acids. CDR3 nucleotides: TGTGCCAGCAGCCAAGAGGCGTCGGAACCTGAGCAGTTCTTC. Its translation: CASSQEASEPEQFF.

Many counts were recorded for this clonotype. V gene TRBV7-3 combines with J gene TRBJ2-2; D gene uncertain. V was pared by 5 bases and J by 4 bases, with 11 bases between. This CDR3 is 14 amino acids long. Germline loops: CDR1 SGHTA, CDR2 FQGTGA. The CDR3 is CASSDQPATGELFF. The CDR3 coding sequence is TGTGCCAGCAGCGACCAGCCGGCCACCGGGGAGCTGTTTTTT.